The clone carrying this TCR beta chain was detected a few times. Its specificity is unknown. This specimen comes from a study of T cell responses to AZD1222 COVID-19 vaccine. Study findings and constraints: The study found vaccine-associated CD4 TCRs spanning spike, dominant at 160-218 and 743-854. There were repertoire samples only from the period after the peak T cell response. Two AZD1222 doses significantly raised spike-specific TCR breadth and depth over controls.

Germline assignment: CDR1 KGHSH and CDR2 LQKENI. This CDR3 has 14 amino acids. V was cut by 0 bases and J by 4 bases, with 9 bases left in between. Assay: immunoSEQ multiplex PCR; the TCRdb copy retains only in-frame clones and omits some. Of roughly 140,000 clones listed, 94% are singletons. The sequence was collected from an adult in good health. Source: peripheral blood, taken on day 0 of AZD1222 vaccination. The rearrangement joins TRBV18 to TRBJ1-2, with D possibly being TRBD1 (5 bases). CDR3 loop: CASSPPTVPYGYTF. The CDR3 DNA sequence: TGTGCCAGCTCACCACCGACAGTACCCTATGGCTACACCTTC.